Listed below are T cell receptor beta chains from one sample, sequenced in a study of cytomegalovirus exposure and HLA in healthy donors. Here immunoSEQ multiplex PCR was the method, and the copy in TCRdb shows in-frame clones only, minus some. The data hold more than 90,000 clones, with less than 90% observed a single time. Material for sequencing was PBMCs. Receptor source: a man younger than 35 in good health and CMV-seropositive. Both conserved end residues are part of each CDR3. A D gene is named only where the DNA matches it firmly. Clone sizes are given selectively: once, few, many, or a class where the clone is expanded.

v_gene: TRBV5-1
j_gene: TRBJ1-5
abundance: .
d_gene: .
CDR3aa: CASSQSPNQPQHF
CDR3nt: TGCGCCAGCAGTCAGTCGCCTAATCAGCCCCAGCATTTT

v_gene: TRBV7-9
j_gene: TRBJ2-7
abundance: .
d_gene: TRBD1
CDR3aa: CASSRDSSYEQYF
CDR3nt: TGTGCCAGCAGCCGGGACAGCTCGTACGAGCAGTACTTC

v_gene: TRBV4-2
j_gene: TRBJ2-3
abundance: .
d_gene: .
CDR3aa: CASSREVVDTQYF
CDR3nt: TGTGCCAGCAGCCGCGAGGTAGTGGATACGCAGTATTTT

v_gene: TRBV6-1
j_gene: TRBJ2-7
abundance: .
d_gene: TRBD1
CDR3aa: CASRPGQGYAFEQYF
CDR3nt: TGTGCCAGCAGGCCGGGACAGGGGTACGCTTTTGAGCAGTACTTC

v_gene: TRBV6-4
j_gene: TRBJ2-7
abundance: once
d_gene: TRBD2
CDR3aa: CASSDGGAYEQYF
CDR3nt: TGTGCCAGCAGTGACGGGGGGGCCTACGAGCAGTACTTC

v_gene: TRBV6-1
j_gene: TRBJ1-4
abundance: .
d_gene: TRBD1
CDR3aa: CASSEGDRDHEKLFF
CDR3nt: TGTGCCAGCAGTGAAGGGGACAGGGACCATGAAAAACTGTTTTTT

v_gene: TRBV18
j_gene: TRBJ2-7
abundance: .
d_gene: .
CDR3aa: CASSVVQEPGGQYF
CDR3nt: TGTGCCAGCTCCGTTGTCCAGGAACCCGGAGGGCAGTACTTC

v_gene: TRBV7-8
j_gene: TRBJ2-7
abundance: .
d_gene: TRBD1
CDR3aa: CASSLGSPGGLIYEQYF
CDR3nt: TGTGCCAGCAGCTTAGGCTCGCCAGGGGGTTTAATCTACGAGCAGTACTTC

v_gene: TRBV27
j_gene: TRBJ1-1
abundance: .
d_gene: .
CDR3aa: CASSLRVTQGMTEAFF
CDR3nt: TGTGCCAGCAGTTTAAGGGTGACTCAGGGTATGACTGAAGCTTTCTTT

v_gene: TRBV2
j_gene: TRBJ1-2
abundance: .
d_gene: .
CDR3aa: CASPTISNGYTF
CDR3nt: TGTGCCAGCCCGACAATCTCTAATGGCTACACCTTC

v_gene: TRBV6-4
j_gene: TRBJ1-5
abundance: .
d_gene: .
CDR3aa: CASSSEPNQPQHF
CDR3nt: TGTGCCAGCAGTTCTGAGCCCAATCAGCCCCAGCATTTT

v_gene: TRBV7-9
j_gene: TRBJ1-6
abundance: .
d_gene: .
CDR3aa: CASSETPTRNNSPLHF
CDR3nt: TGTGCCAGCAGCGAAACTCCGACTCGGAACAATTCACCCCTCCACTTT

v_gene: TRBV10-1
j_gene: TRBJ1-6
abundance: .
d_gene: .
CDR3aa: CASSGQVGPLHF
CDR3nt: TGCGCCAGCAGTGGACAGGTTGGGCCCCTCCACTTT

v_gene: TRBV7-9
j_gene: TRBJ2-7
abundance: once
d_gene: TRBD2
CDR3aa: CASSFSGGVSYEQYF
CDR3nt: TGTGCCAGCAGCTTTAGCGGGGGGGTCTCCTACGAGCAGTACTTC

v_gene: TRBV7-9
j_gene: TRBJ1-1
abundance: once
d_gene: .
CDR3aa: CASSLHGTPGDAFF
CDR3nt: TGTGCCAGCAGCCTACACGGGACCCCGGGAGATGCTTTCTTT

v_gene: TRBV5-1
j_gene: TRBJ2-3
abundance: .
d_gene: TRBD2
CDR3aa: CASSFGGVTDTQYF
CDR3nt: TGCGCCAGCAGCTTCGGGGGGGTCACAGATACGCAGTATTTT

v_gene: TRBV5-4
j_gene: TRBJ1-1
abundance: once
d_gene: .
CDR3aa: CASSFTGLGDTEAFF
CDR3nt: TGTGCCAGCAGCTTTACAGGGTTAGGGGACACTGAAGCTTTCTTT

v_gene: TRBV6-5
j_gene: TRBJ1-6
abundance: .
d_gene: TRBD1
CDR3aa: CASSYAGQGNSPLHF
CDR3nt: TGTGCCAGCAGTTACGCGGGACAGGGCAATTCACCCCTCCACTTT

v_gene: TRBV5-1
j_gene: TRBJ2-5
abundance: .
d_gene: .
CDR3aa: CASSPFGQQETQYF
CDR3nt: TGCGCCAGCAGCCCATTTGGACAGCAAGAGACCCAGTACTTC

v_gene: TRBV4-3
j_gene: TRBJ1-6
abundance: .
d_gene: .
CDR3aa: CASSQAGSYNSPLHF
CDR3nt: TGCGCCAGCAGCCAAGCGGGGTCCTATAATTCACCCCTCCACTTT

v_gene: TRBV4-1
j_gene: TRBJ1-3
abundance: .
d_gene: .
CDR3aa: CASSLRDTDSGNTIYF
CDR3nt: TGCGCCAGCAGCCTCCGGGACACCGACTCTGGAAACACCATATATTTT

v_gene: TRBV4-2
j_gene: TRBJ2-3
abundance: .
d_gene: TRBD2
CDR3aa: CASSQGTSGGPTDTQYF
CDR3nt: TGTGCCAGCAGCCAAGGGACTAGCGGGGGCCCCACAGATACGCAGTATTTT

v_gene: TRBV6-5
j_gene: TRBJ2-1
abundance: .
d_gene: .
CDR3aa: CARPGGQDYNEQFF
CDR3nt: TGTGCCAGACCGGGGGGACAGGATTACAATGAGCAGTTCTTC

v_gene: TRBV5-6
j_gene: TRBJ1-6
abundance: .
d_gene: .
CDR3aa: CASSFRGRGSPLHF
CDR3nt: TGTGCCAGCAGCTTCCGGGGGAGAGGATCACCCCTCCACTTT

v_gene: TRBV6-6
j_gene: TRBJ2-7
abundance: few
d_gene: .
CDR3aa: CASGPSSYEQYF
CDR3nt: TGTGCCAGCGGGCCGTCCTCCTACGAGCAGTACTTC

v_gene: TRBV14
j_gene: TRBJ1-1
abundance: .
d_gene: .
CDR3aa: CASSPYLNTEAFF
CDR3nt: TGTGCCAGCAGCCCCTACCTGAACACTGAAGCTTTCTTT

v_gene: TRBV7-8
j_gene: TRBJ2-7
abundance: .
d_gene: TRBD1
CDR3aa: CASSSRRDRGLYEQYF
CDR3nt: TGTGCCAGCAGCTCTAGACGGGACAGGGGGCTTTACGAGCAGTACTTC

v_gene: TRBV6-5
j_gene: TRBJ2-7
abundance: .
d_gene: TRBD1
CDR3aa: CASSRGQSYEQYF
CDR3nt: TGTGCCAGCAGCAGGGGACAGTCCTACGAGCAGTACTTC

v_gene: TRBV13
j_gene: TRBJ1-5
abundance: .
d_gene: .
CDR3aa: CASSLGYSNQPQHF
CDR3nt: TGTGCCAGCAGCTTAGGGTATAGCAATCAGCCCCAGCATTTT

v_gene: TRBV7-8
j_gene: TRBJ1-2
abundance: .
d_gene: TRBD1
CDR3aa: CASSSWGQGVYGYTF
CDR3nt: TGTGCCAGCAGCTCATGGGGACAGGGAGTCTATGGCTACACCTTC

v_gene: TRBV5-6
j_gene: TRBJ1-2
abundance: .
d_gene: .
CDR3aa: CASSLVVEANYGYTF
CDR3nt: TGTGCCAGCAGCTTGGTTGTAGAAGCTAACTATGGCTACACCTTC

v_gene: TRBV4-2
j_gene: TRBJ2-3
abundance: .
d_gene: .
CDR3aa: CASSQFRDLLEGGDTQYF
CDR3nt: TGTGCCAGCAGCCAATTTAGGGATTTATTGGAGGGAGGAGATACGCAGTATTTT

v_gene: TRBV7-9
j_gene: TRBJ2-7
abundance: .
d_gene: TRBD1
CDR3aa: CASSPGDSRDKAYEQYF
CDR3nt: TGTGCCAGCAGCCCTGGGGACAGCCGGGACAAGGCGTACGAGCAGTACTTC

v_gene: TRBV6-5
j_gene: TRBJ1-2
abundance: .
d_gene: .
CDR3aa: CASRDSPYGYTF
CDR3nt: TGTGCCAGCAGAGACAGTCCCTATGGCTACACCTTC

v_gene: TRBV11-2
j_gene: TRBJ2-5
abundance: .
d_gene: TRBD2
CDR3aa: CASSLGLAGATETQYF
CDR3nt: TGTGCCAGCAGCTTAGGGCTAGCGGGGGCAACAGAGACCCAGTACTTC

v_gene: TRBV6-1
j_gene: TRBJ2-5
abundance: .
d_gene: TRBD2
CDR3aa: CASSGSSGGVSTQYF
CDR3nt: TGTGCCAGCAGTGGGTCGAGCGGGGGCGTCTCGACCCAGTACTTC

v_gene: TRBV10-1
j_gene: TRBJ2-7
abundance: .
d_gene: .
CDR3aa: CASSPGAGGTYEQYF
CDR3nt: TGCGCCAGCAGTCCCGGGGCCGGGGGAACCTACGAGCAGTACTTC

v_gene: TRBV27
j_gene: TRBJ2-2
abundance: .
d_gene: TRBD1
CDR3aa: CASSLGAGTGAMNTGELFF
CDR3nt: TGTGCCAGCAGTTTGGGGGCCGGGACAGGGGCTATGAACACCGGGGAGCTGTTTTTT

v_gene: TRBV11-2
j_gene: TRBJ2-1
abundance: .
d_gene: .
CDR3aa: CASSLALHSNEQFF
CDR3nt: TGTGCCAGCAGCTTAGCGTTACACAGCAATGAGCAGTTCTTC

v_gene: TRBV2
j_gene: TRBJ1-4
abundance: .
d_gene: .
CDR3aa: CASVDSSYNEKLFF
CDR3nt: TGTGCCAGCGTAGACAGCTCTTATAATGAAAAACTGTTTTTT

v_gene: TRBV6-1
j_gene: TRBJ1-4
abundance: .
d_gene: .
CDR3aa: CASSEGRDNEKLFF
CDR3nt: TGTGCCAGCAGTGAAGGGAGGGATAATGAAAAACTGTTTTTT

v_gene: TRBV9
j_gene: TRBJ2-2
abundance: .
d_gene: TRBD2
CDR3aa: CASSPLAGMNTGELFF
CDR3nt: TGTGCCAGCAGCCCCCTAGCGGGCATGAACACCGGGGAGCTGTTTTTT

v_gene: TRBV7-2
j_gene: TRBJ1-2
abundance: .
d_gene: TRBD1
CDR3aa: CASSPGQGDIYGYTF
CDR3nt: TGTGCCAGCAGCCCTGGACAGGGGGACATCTATGGCTACACCTTC

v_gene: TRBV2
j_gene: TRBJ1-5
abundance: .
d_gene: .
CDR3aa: CASTKTLNPRNQPQHF
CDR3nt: TGTGCCAGTACGAAAACCCTTAACCCCCGGAATCAGCCCCAGCATTTT

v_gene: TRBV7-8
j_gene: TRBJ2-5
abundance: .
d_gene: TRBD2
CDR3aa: CASSYRTSGGMETQYF
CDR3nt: TGTGCCAGCAGCTACCGGACTAGCGGGGGTATGGAGACCCAGTACTTC

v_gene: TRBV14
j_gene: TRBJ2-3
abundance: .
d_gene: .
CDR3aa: CASSSTSNTQYF
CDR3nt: TGTGCCAGCAGCTCGACTAGTAATACGCAGTATTTT

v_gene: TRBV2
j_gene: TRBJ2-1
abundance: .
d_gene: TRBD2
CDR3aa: CASSGARGGYHNEQFF
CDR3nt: TGTGCCAGCAGTGGGGCGCGGGGGGGCTACCACAATGAGCAGTTCTTC

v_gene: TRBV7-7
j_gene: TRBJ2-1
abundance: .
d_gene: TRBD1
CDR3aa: CASSQSTGNYNEQFF
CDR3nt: TGTGCTAGCAGCCAATCGACAGGGAACTACAATGAGCAGTTCTTC

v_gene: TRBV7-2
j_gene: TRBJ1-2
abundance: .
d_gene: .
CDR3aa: CASSPETNYGYTF
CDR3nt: TGTGCCAGCAGCCCTGAGACTAACTATGGCTACACCTTC

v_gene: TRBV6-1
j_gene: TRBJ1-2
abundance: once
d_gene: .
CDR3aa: CAVGGRPGGYTF
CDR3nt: TGTGCCGTAGGCGGGAGGCCCGGTGGCTACACCTTC